Below are 9 T cell receptor beta chains sequenced from a single sample in a study of blood T cell repertoires in COVID-19. Sequencing was performed with immunoSEQ multiplex PCR; in TCRdb, only in-frame clones are kept and a portion is missing. The sample carries around 36,000 clones, approximately 85% recorded once. Input material: peripheral blood. Receptors originate from a man aged 55-75 years with acute or convalescent COVID-19.

V is TRBV10-3 and J is TRBJ1-2; no firm D call. CDR3 length: 15 residues. With 4 bases removed from V and 0 bases from J, the gap between germline ends came to 12 bases. Germline CDR1 ENHRY, CDR2 SYGVKD. CDR3 in DNA: TGTGCCATCAGTGTCTCTCTCTTTACTAACTATGGCTACACCTTC. Its protein product is CAISVSLFTNYGYTF.

The chain has TRBV14 and TRBJ2-3; possibly TRBD2 for D (5 bases). V was shortened by 4 bases and J by 2 bases, with 7 bases between the two germline ends. Per germline, CDR1 SGHDN and CDR2 FVKESK. This CDR3 region has 13 residues. The CDR3 loop is CASSLTTTDTQYF. In DNA, the CDR3 is TGTGCCAGCAGCCTGACTACCACAGATACGCAGTATTTT.

The chain links TRBV11-2 to TRBJ2-2, with TRBD2 matching over 8 bases. V shed 5 bases, J shed 1 base, and the junction held 6 bases outside the gene matches. This CDR3 is 16 amino acids long. Germline values: CDR1 SGHAT, CDR2 FQNNGV. CDR3 sequence reads: CASSPKSGGNTGELFF. The CDR3 DNA reads TGTGCCAGCAGCCCCAAAAGCGGGGGGAACACCGGGGAGCTGTTTTTT.

The CDR3 DNA reads TGTGCCAGCACGGGGGGCGGCACAGATACGCAGTATTTT. It encodes CASTGGGTDTQYF. J is TRBJ2-3 and V is TRBV5-4, with D tentatively TRBD2 (7 bases). Germline CDR1 and CDR2: SGHNT and YYREEE (reference sequence). The CDR3 spans 13 residues. V was pared by 6 bases and J by 1 base, with 9 bases between.

The rearrangement links TRBV5-4 to TRBJ2-3; TRBD1 matches at 9 bases. The germline V gene has CDR1 SGHNT and CDR2 YYREEE (reference sequence). The CDR3 contains 19 residues. After removal of 4 bases from V and 0 bases from J, the junction contained 15 bases not matched to a gene. This CDR3 is CASSLARGTGQASTDTQYF. CDR3 bases: TGTGCCAGCAGCCTCGCAAGAGGGACAGGGCAAGCTAGCACAGATACGCAGTATTTT.

The chain recombines TRBV5-1 with TRBJ2-1; weak D call: TRBD2 (6 bases). There are 14 residues in the CDR3. In germline, CDR1 is SGHRS, CDR2 YFSETQ. V dropped 0 bases and J dropped 7 bases, with 11 bases sitting between them. The CDR3 bases are TGCGCCAGCAGCTTGGGCGGGGCTGAGAATGAGCAGTTCTTC. This gives the protein CASSLGGAENEQFF.

The gene calls are TRBV7-8 and TRBJ2-5, with 8 bases matching TRBD2. The trim removed 0 bases at V and 0 bases at J, leaving 3 bases unmatched. There are 16 residues in the CDR3. The V gene's germline CDR1 is SGHVS and CDR2 FQNEAQ. CDR3 coding DNA: TGTGCCAGCAGCTTAGCGGTTAGCGGGGACCAAGAGACCCAGTACTTC. It is translated as CASSLAVSGDQETQYF.

This chain joins TRBV19 and TRBJ1-2; the D gene is possibly TRBD1 (5 bases). Trimming removed 5 bases from V and 4 bases from J, with 8 bases in between. Germline V lookup: CDR1 LNHDA, CDR2 SQIVND (reference sequence). This CDR3 spans 12 amino acids. The DNA of the CDR3 is TGTGCCAGTAGTCAGGGAATCTATGGCTACACCTTC. Its protein product is CASSQGIYGYTF.

This clone was detected only once. This rearrangement joins TRBV5-1 to TRBJ2-5, with D maybe TRBD2 (6 bases). V was cut by 0 bases and J by 5 bases, with 14 bases left in between. This CDR3 contains 15 residues. Germline CDR1 reads SGHRS; CDR2 reads YFSETQ. CDR3 loop: CASSLAGLRVETQYF. Here the CDR3 DNA reads TGCGCCAGCAGCTTGGCCGGACTAAGAGTGGAGACCCAGTACTTC.